Following are 10 T cell receptor beta chains from one sample sequenced in a study of regulatory T cells in long-lasting Graves disease. The time point: newly diagnosed GD, antithyroid drugs for less than 3 months. PBMCs were the source of the RNA used for TCR sequencing. According to the study, TCR beta libraries were built with iRepertoire HTBI primers and CDR3-region Arm-PCR. TCRdb passed the multiplex PCR reads through MiXCR, listing each CDR3 protein once. This sample has a few hundred thousand distinct CDR3 sequences; roughly 17% occur once, and the top ten carry 25% to 30%. These data were also reused for a study on T cells in Graves' hyperthyroidism and ophthalmopathy.

The source was peripheral blood mononuclear cells (PBMCs), collected at new diagnosis, from a patient treated with antithyroid drugs. These receptor sequences come from a man aged 40-55 years with Graves disease.

In the case of this clonotype: A much more abundant neighbour one base away suggests this may be a read error. The CDR3 does not close with the conserved phenylalanine or tryptophan, likely indicating a read error. The gene calls are TRBV2 and TRBJ1-5; a possible D gene is TRBD1 (5 bases). CDR1 is SNHLY, CDR2 FYNNEI, per germline. The CDR3 has 14 residues. V was trimmed by 4 bases and J by 2 bases, leaving 9 bases between them. CDR3: CASSVQTGNQPQHS. Here the CDR3 DNA reads TGTGCCAGCAGTGTTCAGACAGGCAATCAGCCCCAGCATTCT.

This clonotype was detected many times. The gene calls are TRBV29-1 and TRBJ2-1; TRBD2 aligns across 16 bases. The CDR3 loop spans 16 amino acids. Per germline, CDR1 SQVTM and CDR2 ANQGSEA. The V segment lost 5 bases and the J segment 4 bases; nucleotides outside the gene matches: 5. CDR3 DNA sequence: TGCAGCGTTCGGGGACTAGCGGGGGGGAAGTACAATGAGCAGTTCTTC. The encoded protein is CSVRGLAGGKYNEQFF.

This clonotype came up many times. The J gene is TRBJ1-1, the V gene TRBV7-9; perhaps TRBD1 as D (5 bases). The ends were cut back, 5 bases at V and 4 bases at J, with 14 bases in the middle. CDR1 is SEHNR and CDR2 is FQNEAQ in the germline V gene (reference sequence). CDR3 length: 14 amino acids. CDR3 region: CASSPWGGGTEAFF. The CDR3 DNA sequence: TGTGCCAGCAGCCCCTGGGGGGGGGGCACTGAAGCTTTCTTT.

This clonotype was detected ten times or more. The chain couples TRBV30 to TRBJ2-1; D ambiguous. From germline, CDR1 is GTSNPN and CDR2 SVGIG (reference sequence). This CDR3 spans 12 amino acids. Trimming left V 2 bases short and J 5 bases short, with 7 bases between. The CDR3 loop reads CAWSPADNEQFF. CDR3 sequence (DNA): TGTGCCTGGAGTCCCGCGGACAATGAGCAGTTCTTC.

The chain has TRBV28 and TRBJ1-4; a possible D gene is TRBD1 (6 bases). CDR1 and CDR2 (germline): MDHEN, SYDVKM. Trimming pared 4 bases from V and 1 base from J, leaving 10 bases between. The CDR3 contains 15 residues. For the CDR3, the DNA is TGTGCCAGCAGTTCTACAGGGAAAACTAATGAAAAACTGTTTTTT. It encodes CASSSTGKTNEKLFF.

This clonotype was recorded many times. The chain uses TRBV2 and TRBJ1-1; D not resolved. Trimming pared 7 bases from V and 0 bases from J, leaving 12 bases between. Per the germline V gene, CDR1 is SNHLY and CDR2 is FYNNEI. The CDR3 runs to 14 residues. Written as DNA, the CDR3 is TGTGCCAGCATCCGGGAGAGTTTGAACACTGAAGCTTTCTTT. It specifies CASIRESLNTEAFF. The full variable domain, its missing parts supplied by reference TRBV2 and TRBJ1-1, is EPEVTQTPSHQVTQMGQEVILRCVPISNHLYFYWYRQILGQKVEFLVSFYNNEISEKSEIFDDQFSVERPDGSNFTLKIRSTKLEDSAMYFCASIRESLNTEAFFGQGTRLTVV.

In its sample, this clonotype was seen a few times. The V call is TRBV7-2, the J call TRBJ1-3; D is perhaps TRBD1 (6 bases). Per the germline V gene, CDR1 is SGHTA and CDR2 is FQGNSA. The CDR3 has 15 amino acids. The V end lost 5 bases, the J end lost 2 bases, and 13 bases lay between the germline ends. Written as DNA, the CDR3 is TGTGCCAGCAGCGCACAGGGATCGACTGGAAACACCATATATTTT. Translation gives CASSAQGSTGNTIYF.

This clonotype was detected many times. This chain connects TRBV5-4 to TRBJ2-7, with D possibly being TRBD2 (7 bases). CDR3 length: 15 residues. V dropped 0 bases and J dropped 0 bases, with 10 bases sitting between them. CDR1 is SGHNT and CDR2 is YYREEE in the germline V gene (reference sequence). CDR3 nucleotide sequence: TGTGCCAGCAGCTTGGTAGGGGGGGACTCCTACGAGCAGTACTTC. Its translation: CASSLVGGDSYEQYF.

Of note for this clonotype: A far larger clone is one base from this, pointing to a likely read error. The chain uses TRBV11-1 and TRBJ2-1; D is perhaps TRBD1 (6 bases). This CDR3 is 15 amino acids long. The ends were cut back, 5 bases at V and 0 bases at J, with 11 bases in the middle. CDR1 and CDR2 (germline): SGHAT, FQDESV (reference sequence). CDR3 nucleotide sequence: TGTGCCAGCAGCCCAACAGGGTACTCCTACAATGAGCAGTTCTTC. Translating it yields CASSPTGYSYNEQFF.

There are a few counts of this clonotype. V and J are TRBV7-8 and TRBJ2-2; D may be TRBD1 (5 bases). Between the trimmed V and J ends, which lost 3 bases and 4 bases, there was a span of 15 bases. Germline V gene sequence: CDR1 SGHVS, CDR2 FQNEAQ. The CDR3 extends over 16 amino acids. The CDR3 DNA sequence: TGTGCCAGCAGCTTCTCCCCAGGGCTAAGCACCGGGGAGCTGTTTTTT. Protein: CASSFSPGLSTGELFF. Supplemented by reference TRBV7-8 and TRBJ2-2, the full variable domain reads GAGVSQSPRYKVAKRGQDVALRCDPISGHVSLFWYQQALGQGPEFLTYFQNEAQLDKSGLPSDRFFAERPEGSVSTLKIQRTQQEDSAVYLCASSFSPGLSTGELFFGEGSRLTVL.